This section outlines one T cell receptor beta chain sequence together with its context. The antigen is not known. The sample belongs to a study of T cells in localized non-small cell lung cancer. CDR3 length equals 17 residues. Per the germline V gene, CDR1 is MNHNS and CDR2 is SASEGT. V was clipped by 4 bases and J by 2 bases, with 20 bases between them. TCRdb's copy holds only in-frame clones and misses some; the assay was immunoSEQ multiplex PCR. Seen here are roughly 38,000 clones, approximately 90% observed once, and the top ten hold more than 5.5%. Findings of the study overall: A median approximately 59 of the top 100 tumor clones appeared in adjacent lung. Multi-region tumor sequencing was not done, so intratumor heterogeneity could not be excluded.

The sample in question was peripheral blood mononuclear cells, obtained before any cancer treatment. The chain has TRBV6-1 and TRBJ1-1; perhaps TRBD1 as D (6 bases). This TCR was sampled from a male donor older than 55 with stage II lung adenocarcinoma. This CDR3 reads CASSAPVLTGANTEAFF. CDR3 DNA: TGTGCCAGCAGTGCTCCCGTTTTGACAGGAGCTAACACTGAAGCTTTCTTT.